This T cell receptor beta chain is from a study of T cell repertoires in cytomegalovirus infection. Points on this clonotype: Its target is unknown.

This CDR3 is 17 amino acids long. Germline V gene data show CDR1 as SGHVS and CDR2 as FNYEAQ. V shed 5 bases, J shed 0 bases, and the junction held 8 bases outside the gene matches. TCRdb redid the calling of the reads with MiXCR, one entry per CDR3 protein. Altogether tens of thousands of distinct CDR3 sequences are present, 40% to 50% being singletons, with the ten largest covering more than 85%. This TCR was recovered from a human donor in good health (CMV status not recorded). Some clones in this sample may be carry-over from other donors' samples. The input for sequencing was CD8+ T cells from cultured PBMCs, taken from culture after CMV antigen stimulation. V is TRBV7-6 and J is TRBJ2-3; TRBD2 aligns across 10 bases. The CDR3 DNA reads TGTGCCAGCAGCCCTGGACTAGCGGCACCTAGCACAGATACGCAGTATTTT. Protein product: CASSPGLAAPSTDTQYF.